The clone carrying this T cell receptor beta chain was recorded once. The V end was cut by 1 base, the J end by 5 bases, with 14 bases between. Per germline, CDR1 MDHEN and CDR2 SYDVKM. The CDR3 is made up of 15 amino acids. Repertoires were generated with immunoSEQ multiplex PCR, while TCRdb's copy carries only in-frame clones and drops some. Among tens of thousands of clones listed, roughly 92% were seen once. This entry comes from a study of T cell changes during pregnancy in multiple sclerosis. This sample comprised CD4+ T cells from peripheral blood mononuclear cells, obtained in the first trimester of pregnancy. This chain links TRBV28 with TRBJ2-5, with TRBD1 as a possible D gene (5 bases). The receptor comes from a female donor with multiple sclerosis, enrolled in a pregnancy study. CDR3 nucleotides: TGTGCCAGCAGTTTATCAGAGCAGGGTGGGGAGACCCAGTACTTC. This codes for CASSLSEQGGETQYF.